This TCR beta chain appears in the sequencing data of a study of cytomegalovirus exposure and HLA in healthy donors. PCR amplification relied on 60 Vbeta primers (plus 13 Jbeta primers). Profiling relied on immunoSEQ multiplex PCR, and the TCRdb table lists in-frame clones only, not all of them. The table has about 90,000 clones, roughly 80% seen once. Germline lookup yields CDR1 MNHEY and CDR2 SMNVEV (reference sequence). After removal of 5 bases from V and 7 bases from J, the junction contained 11 bases not matched to a gene. The CDR3 has 16 amino acids. This cohort consisted of healthy bone marrow donors.

The V and J genes are TRBV27 and TRBJ1-5, with 10 bases identical to TRBD1. The receptor's source is a man younger than 35 in good health and CMV-seronegative. The source material was PBMCs. CDR3 in DNA: TGTGCCAGCAGTCCATCAAAGACAGGGGGCGGACAGCCCCAGCATTTT. This encodes CASSPSKTGGGQPQHF.